One sample yielded the 15 T cell receptor beta chains listed below, sequenced in a study of blood T cells in healthy people across ages. Combining a sample-barcoded 5' primer with a J-beta primer mix, a second PCR ran for about 7 to 11 cycles. MiXCR, run by TCRdb on the 5' RACE reads, gives a single entry per CDR3 protein. The profile shows about 1.5 million distinct CDR3 sequences, 35% to 45% of them singletons. The sequencing sample was made of blood. These receptors were obtained from a woman under 30 in good health.

The chain is built from TRBV20-1 and TRBJ2-5, with 10 nucleotides matching TRBD2. The tail of the sequence fits TRBJ2-7 better, so the J call may be wrong. The germline CDR1 and CDR2 sequences are DFQATT and SNEGSKA (reference sequence). This CDR3 is 14 amino acids long. The CDR3 sequence: CSAWERGGPYEQYF. In DNA form, the CDR3 reads TGCAGTGCCTGGGAGCGGGGGGGACCCTACGAGCAGTACTTC.

CDR3 protein: CASSQETSATEQYF. CDR3 nucleotides: TGCGCCAGCAGCCAAGAGACGTCTGCGACGGAGCAGTACTTC. The chain combines TRBV4-1 with TRBJ2-7; D is unclear. Per germline, CDR1 MGHRA and CDR2 YSYEKL. Trimming left V 0 bases short and J 7 bases short, with 13 bases between. The CDR3 totals 14 residues.

The chain carries TRBV13 and TRBJ2-2; no definite D call. The germline V gene encodes CDR1 PRHDT and CDR2 FYEKMQ (reference sequence). The germline V and J ends were trimmed by 2 bases and 7 bases, with 5 bases remaining between them. This CDR3 is 12 amino acids long. This CDR3 is CASSLHVGELFF. The CDR3, as DNA: TGTGCCAGCAGCTTACATGTCGGGGAGCTGTTTTTT.

V is TRBV28 and J is TRBJ1-4; 8 bases match TRBD1. Germline CDR1 reads MDHEN; CDR2 reads SYDVKM. The CDR3 is made up of 15 amino acids. V dropped 4 bases and J dropped 4; count of bases not matched to a gene: 5. The CDR3 nucleotides read TGTGCCAGCAGTTGGACAGGGCAGGGTAATGAAAAACTGTTTTTT. This encodes CASSWTGQGNEKLFF.

A few counts support this clonotype. The V and J genes are TRBV6-2 or TRBV6-3 and TRBJ2-1, with TRBD2 identical over 7 bases. Germline V lookup: CDR1 MNHEY, CDR2 SVGEGT. Trimming removed 4 bases from V and 3 bases from J; junction bases left unmatched: 6. The CDR3 runs 15 residues. CDR3 bases: TGTGCCAGCAGTTTGGAGCGGGGCCGCTACAATGAGCAGTTCTTC. It yields the protein CASSLERGRYNEQFF.

This chain joins TRBV6-5 and TRBJ2-1, with 9 bases fitting TRBD2. The CDR3 runs 16 residues. From germline, CDR1 is MNHEY and CDR2 SVGAGI. V dropped 0 bases and J dropped 10; count of bases not matched to a gene: 10. The CDR3 bases are TGTGCCAGCAGTTACTCAGTCGGTAGCGGGAGTAACGAGCAGTTCTTC. It is translated as CASSYSVGSGSNEQFF.

This clonotype was seen a handful of times. The chain couples TRBV7-9 to TRBJ1-2; D is possibly TRBD1 (6 bases). Germline V gene lookup returns CDR1 SEHNR and CDR2 FQNEAQ (reference sequence). Trimming removed 2 bases at V and 4 bases at J, with 11 bases between. The CDR3 length is 14 residues. This chain's CDR3 is CASSLQGRRYGYTF. The CDR3, as DNA: TGTGCCAGCAGCTTACAGGGGCGACGCTATGGCTACACCTTC. Complete variable domain (other parts from reference TRBV7-9 and TRBJ1-2): DTGVSQNPRHKITKRGQNVTFRCDPISEHNRLYWYRQTLGQGPEFLTYFQNEAQLEKSRLLSDRFSAERPKGSFSTLEIQRTEQGDSAMYLCASSLQGRRYGYTFGSGTRLTVV.

Many counts were recorded for this clonotype. V usage is TRBV7-2 and J usage is TRBJ2-7; tentative D call: TRBD1 (6 bases). The CDR3 contains 14 residues. Trimming left V 5 bases short and J 0 bases short, with 11 bases between. Germline assignment: CDR1 SGHTA and CDR2 FQGNSA. The CDR3 sequence is CASSLQGSSYEQYF. The CDR3 DNA is TGTGCCAGCAGCCTACAGGGCAGCTCCTACGAGCAGTACTTC.

This clonotype is a singleton in its sample. V usage is TRBV5-1 and J usage is TRBJ1-1; 10 bases fit TRBD1. Germline CDR1 reads SGHRS; CDR2 reads YFSETQ. The length of the CDR3 is 15 residues. The V segment lost 0 bases and the J segment 11 bases; nucleotides outside the gene matches: 10. The CDR3 nucleotides read TGCGCCAGCAGCTTGGGACAGGGGGCTTTACAGGAGGCTTTCTTT. Its protein is CASSLGQGALQEAFF.

The chain joins TRBV7-9 to TRBJ1-1, with D possibly matching TRBD1 (5 bases). The CDR3 consists of 15 residues. V dropped 1 base and J dropped 5 bases, with 14 bases sitting between them. The V gene's germline CDR1 is SEHNR and CDR2 FQNEAQ (reference sequence). CDR3 amino acids: CASSLGGHSGTEAFF. The CDR3, as DNA: TGTGCCAGCAGCTTAGGGGGCCATTCGGGGACTGAAGCTTTCTTT.

The chain couples TRBV20-1 to TRBJ2-7; 15 bases are shared with TRBD2. CDR1 and CDR2 (germline): DFQATT, SNEGSKA (reference sequence). Trimming removed 6 bases from V and 4 bases from J; junction bases left unmatched: 13. This CDR3 region has 17 residues. The CDR3 sequence is CSARAGLAGGNLYEQYF. In nucleotides, the CDR3 is TGCAGTGCCAGGGCGGGACTAGCGGGAGGCAATTTGTACGAGCAGTACTTC.

This clonotype was seen a handful of times. The chain is built from TRBV4-3 and TRBJ2-1; 7 nucleotides align to TRBD2. The ends lost 6 bases at V and 8 bases at J; junction bases unmatched: 7. CDR1 is LGHNA, CDR2 YSLEER, per germline. CDR3 length: 13 amino acids. As DNA, the CDR3 is TGCGCCAGCAGATCATCTAGCGGCCATGAGCAGTTCTTC. As protein: CASRSSSGHEQFF.

The chain is built from TRBV7-9 and TRBJ2-7; 8 bases map to TRBD2. J was trimmed by 0 bases and V by 0 bases; bases with no gene match: 1. CDR1 and CDR2 (germline): SEHNR, FQNEAQ (reference sequence). There are 15 residues in the CDR3. The CDR3 nucleotides read TGTGCCAGCAGCTTAGCCCGGGGGGGCTCCTACGAGCAGTACTTC. It is translated as CASSLARGGSYEQYF.

The table lists this clonotype with a few counts. Its ends do not fully match the called genes, so a read error is possible. The CDR3 is CASSVGTLQETQYF. The CDR3 DNA follows: TGTGCCAGCAGCGTCGGGACTCTCCAAGAGACCCAGTACTTC. The chain carries TRBV5-1 and TRBJ2-5; a possible D gene is TRBD2 (6 bases). The CDR3 runs 14 residues. CDR1 is SGHRS and CDR2 is YFSETQ in the germline V gene.

The V and J genes are TRBV6-6 and TRBJ2-5; D perhaps matches TRBD2 (5 bases). Germline-derived CDR1 and CDR2 are MNHNY and SVGAGI (reference sequence). CDR3 length: 15 amino acids. Trimming pared 7 bases from V and 0 bases from J, leaving 15 bases between. CDR3 nucleotides: TGTGCCAGCACCCCGGGATTCGGTTACCAAGAGACCCAGTACTTC. This gives the protein CASTPGFGYQETQYF.